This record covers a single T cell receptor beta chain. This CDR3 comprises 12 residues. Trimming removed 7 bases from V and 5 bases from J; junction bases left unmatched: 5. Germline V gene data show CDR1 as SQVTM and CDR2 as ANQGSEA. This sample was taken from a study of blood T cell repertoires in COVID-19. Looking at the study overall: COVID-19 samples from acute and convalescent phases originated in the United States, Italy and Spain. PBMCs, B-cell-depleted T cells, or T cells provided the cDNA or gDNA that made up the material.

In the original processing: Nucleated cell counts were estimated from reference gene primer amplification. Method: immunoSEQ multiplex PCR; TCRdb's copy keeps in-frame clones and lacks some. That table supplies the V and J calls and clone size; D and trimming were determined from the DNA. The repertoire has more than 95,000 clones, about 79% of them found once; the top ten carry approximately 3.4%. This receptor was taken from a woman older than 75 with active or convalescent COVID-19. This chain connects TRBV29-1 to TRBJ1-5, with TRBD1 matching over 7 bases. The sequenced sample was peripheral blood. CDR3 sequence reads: CSAGGGDQPQHF. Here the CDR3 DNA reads TGCAGCGCGGGAGGGGGCGATCAGCCCCAGCATTTT. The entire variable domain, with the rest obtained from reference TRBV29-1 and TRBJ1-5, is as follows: SAVISQKPSRDICQRGTSLTIQCQVDSQVTMMFWYRQQPGQSLTLIATANQGSEATYESGFVIDKFPISRPNLTFSTLTVSNMSPEDSSIYLCSAGGGDQPQHFGDGTRLSIL.